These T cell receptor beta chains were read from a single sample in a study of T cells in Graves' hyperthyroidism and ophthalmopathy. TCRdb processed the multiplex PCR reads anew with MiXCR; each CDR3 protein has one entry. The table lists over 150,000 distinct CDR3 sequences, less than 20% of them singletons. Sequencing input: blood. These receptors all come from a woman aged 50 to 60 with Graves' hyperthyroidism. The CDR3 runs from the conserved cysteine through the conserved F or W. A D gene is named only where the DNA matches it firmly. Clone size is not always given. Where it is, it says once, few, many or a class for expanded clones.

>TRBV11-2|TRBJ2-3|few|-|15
CASSLSRESTDTQYF
TGTGCCAGCAGCTTATCGCGGGAAAGCACAGATACGCAGTATTTT
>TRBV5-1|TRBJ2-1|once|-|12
CASTNSYNEQFF
TGCGCCAGCACTAACAGCTACAATGAGCAGTTCTTC
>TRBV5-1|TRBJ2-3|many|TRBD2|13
CASSGGDTDTQYF
TGCGCCAGCAGCGGGGGGGACACAGATACGCAGTATTTT
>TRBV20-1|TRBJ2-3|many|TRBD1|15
CSARVDPGGTDTQYF
TGCAGTGCTAGAGTTGATCCAGGGGGAACAGATACGCAGTATTTT
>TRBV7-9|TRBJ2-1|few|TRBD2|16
CASSLREGEGLDEQFF
TGTGCCAGCAGCTTACGGGAGGGGGAGGGCCTGGATGAGCAGTTCTTC
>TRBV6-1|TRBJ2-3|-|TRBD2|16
CASSGGLAGARSTQYF
TGTGCCAGCAGTGGAGGACTAGCGGGTGCAAGAAGTACGCAGTATTTT
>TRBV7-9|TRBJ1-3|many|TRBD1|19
CASSSRQGAPVIAGNTIYF
TGTGCCAGCAGCTCAAGACAGGGGGCTCCCGTAATTGCTGGAAACACCATATATTTT
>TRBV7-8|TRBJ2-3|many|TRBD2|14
CASSKLAGIDTQYF
TGTGCCAGCAGCAAGCTAGCGGGAATAGATACGCAGTATTTT
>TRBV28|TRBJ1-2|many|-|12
CASSFLVNGYTF
TGTGCCAGCAGTTTTTTGGTGAATGGCTACACCTTC
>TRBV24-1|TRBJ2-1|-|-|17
CATSDFRGQSSYNEQFF
TGTGCCACCAGTGATTTTCGAGGCCAGAGCTCCTACAATGAGCAGTTCTTC
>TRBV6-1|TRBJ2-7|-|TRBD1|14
CASRGDSTPYEQYF
TGTGCCAGCAGGGGGGACAGCACTCCTTACGAGCAGTACTTC
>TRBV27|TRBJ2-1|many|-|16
CASSWVGGGLYNEQFF
TGTGCCAGCAGCTGGGTTGGGGGAGGCCTCTACAATGAGCAGTTCTTC
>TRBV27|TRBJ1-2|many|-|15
CASSLSPGSSYGYTF
TGTGCCAGCAGTTTATCACCCGGAAGTAGCTATGGCTACACCTTC
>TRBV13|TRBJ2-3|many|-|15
CASSLLGGPIDTQYF
TGTGCCAGCAGCTTATTAGGAGGGCCTATAGATACGCAGTATTTT
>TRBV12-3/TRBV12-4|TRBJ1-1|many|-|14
CASSLARMNTEAFF
TGTGCCAGCAGTTTAGCGCGAATGAACACTGAAGCTTTCTTT
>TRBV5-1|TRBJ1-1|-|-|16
CASSFGMGLGNTEAFF
TGCGCCAGCAGCTTTGGTATGGGACTGGGGAACACTGAAGCTTTCTTT
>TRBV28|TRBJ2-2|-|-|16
CASNNGEFANTGELFF
TGTGCCAGCAACAACGGAGAGTTCGCGAACACCGGGGAGCTGTTTTTT
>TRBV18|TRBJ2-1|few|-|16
CASSPRTDDPYNEQFF
TGTGCCAGCTCACCACGGACTGACGACCCCTACAATGAGCAGTTCTTC
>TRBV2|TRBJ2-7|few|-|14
CASSEEVWIYEQYF
TGTGCCAGCAGTGAAGAGGTATGGATCTACGAGCAGTACTTC
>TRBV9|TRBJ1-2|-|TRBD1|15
CASSLQGASRYGYTF
TGTGCCAGCAGCCTACAGGGGGCTTCCCGCTATGGCTACACCTTC
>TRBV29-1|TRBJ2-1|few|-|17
CSVDAVSGVTSYNEQFF
TGCAGCGTTGATGCGGTTTCTGGAGTTACGTCCTACAATGAGCAGTTCTTC
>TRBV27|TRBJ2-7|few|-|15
CASSFTEMVSYEQYF
TGTGCCAGCAGTTTCACGGAGATGGTCTCCTACGAGCAGTACTTC
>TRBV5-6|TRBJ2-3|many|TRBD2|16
CASRVLAGGPGDTQYF
TGTGCCAGCAGAGTCCTGGCGGGAGGGCCCGGAGATACGCAGTATTTT
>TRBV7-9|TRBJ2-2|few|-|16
CASSHSGTANTGELFF
TGTGCCAGCAGCCATTCCGGGACGGCTAACACCGGGGAGCTGTTTTTT